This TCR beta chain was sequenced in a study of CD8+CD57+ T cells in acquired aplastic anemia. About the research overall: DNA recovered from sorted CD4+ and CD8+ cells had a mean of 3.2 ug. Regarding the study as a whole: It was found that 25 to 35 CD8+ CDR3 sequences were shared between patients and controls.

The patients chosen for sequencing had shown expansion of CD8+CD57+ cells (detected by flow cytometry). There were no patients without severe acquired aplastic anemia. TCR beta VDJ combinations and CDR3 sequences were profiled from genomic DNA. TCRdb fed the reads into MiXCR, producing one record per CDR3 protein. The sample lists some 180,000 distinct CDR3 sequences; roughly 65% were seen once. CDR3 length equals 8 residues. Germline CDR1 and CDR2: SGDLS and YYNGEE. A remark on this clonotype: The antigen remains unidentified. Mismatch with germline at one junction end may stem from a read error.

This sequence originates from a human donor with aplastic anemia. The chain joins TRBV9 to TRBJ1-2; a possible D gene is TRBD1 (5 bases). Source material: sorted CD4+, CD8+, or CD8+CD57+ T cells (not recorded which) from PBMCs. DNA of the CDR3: TGTGCCAGCAGCGGGGGGAAATTC. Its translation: CASSGGKF.